These T cell receptor beta chains were read from a single sample in a study of T cell repertoires in cytomegalovirus infection. TCRdb re-called the reads with MiXCR, one entry per CDR3 protein. This sample has about 440,000 distinct CDR3 sequences; approximately 33% occur once, and the top ten carry around 15%. The sample taken for sequencing was PBMCs. The receptors were gathered from a human donor in good health (CMV status not recorded). Some clones in this sample may be carry-over from other donors' samples. Both conserved end residues are trimmed from each CDR3.

J: TRBJ1-2
V: TRBV7-2
CDR3: ASSLENRGGGYT

J: TRBJ1-1
V: TRBV7-2
CDR3: ASSLVGPPESF

J: TRBJ2-1
V: TRBV5-6
CDR3: ASSLDTGSEQF

J: TRBJ2-1
V: TRBV28
CDR3: ASSQTGPSYNEQF

J: TRBJ2-1
V: TRBV19
CDR3: ASSITAYNEQF

J: TRBJ2-7
V: TRBV6-1
CDR3: ASRPWGDLIYEQY

J: TRBJ1-4
V: TRBV7-2
CDR3: ASSLTGKSTNEKLF

J: TRBJ1-5
V: TRBV6-5
CDR3: ASSYGTEPNQPQH

J: TRBJ2-3
V: TRBV5-8
CDR3: ASSKNRGSTTDTQY

J: TRBJ1-1
V: TRBV7-2
CDR3: ASSPPGGGNTEAF

J: TRBJ2-7
V: TRBV2
CDR3: ASGGGPYEQY

J: TRBJ1-1
V: TRBV6-5
CDR3: ASRRSDPNTEAF

J: TRBJ2-1
V: TRBV4-2
CDR3: SSSQEASGGAYNEQF

J: TRBJ2-6
V: TRBV27
CDR3: ASSPGEAGANVLT

J: TRBJ1-3
V: TRBV29-1
CDR3: SVEDRERSSGNTIY

J: TRBJ2-4
V: TRBV7-8
CDR3: ASSLVSWSAKNIQY

J: TRBJ2-7
V: TRBV27
CDR3: ASSLDGFAESSYEQY

J: TRBJ2-3
V: TRBV12-3/TRBV12-4
CDR3: ASSLRVDTQY

J: TRBJ2-7
V: TRBV4-1
CDR3: ASSQDRGDEQY

J: TRBJ2-7
V: TRBV4-1
CDR3: ASSQGSYEQY

J: TRBJ2-1
V: TRBV4-2
CDR3: ASSQDRGGVRDEQF

J: TRBJ2-7
V: TRBV25-1
CDR3: ASSDLRGYEQY

J: TRBJ2-2
V: TRBV4-1
CDR3: ANSQAGYTGELF

J: TRBJ2-7
V: TRBV6-1
CDR3: ASDQAEEMTYEQY

J: TRBJ1-2
V: TRBV6-6
CDR3: ASSYLVQGAGGYT

J: TRBJ1-1
V: TRBV28
CDR3: ASSLLGKYTEAF

J: TRBJ2-7
V: TRBV6-2/TRBV6-3
CDR3: ASSYPEGRGSSYEQY

J: TRBJ1-5
V: TRBV25-1
CDR3: ASSGDASPFGNQPQH

J: TRBJ2-7
V: TRBV23-1
CDR3: ASSHPTGGPFYEQY

J: TRBJ1-1
V: TRBV6-2/TRBV6-3
CDR3: ASSINAGTGVEAF

J: TRBJ1-2
V: TRBV5-6
CDR3: ASSQEDRDHGYT

J: TRBJ1-5
V: TRBV10-3
CDR3: AISEADRGEQPQH